A selection of T cell receptor beta chains follows, all from one sample in a study of cytomegalovirus exposure and HLA in healthy donors. Repertoires were generated with immunoSEQ multiplex PCR, while TCRdb's copy carries only in-frame clones and drops some. The sample yields tens of thousands of clones, roughly four fifths seen once. The sample was PBMCs. These receptors all come from a man aged 25 to 40 in good health and CMV-seronegative. Each CDR3 is given with its conserved first and last residue. D genes are given only for firm matches. Some rows mark clone size as missing; the rest say once, few, many or name a class of expanded clone.

TRBV5-1,TRBJ2-1,-,TRBD2,CASSLSGGADEQFF,TGCGCCAGCAGCTTGAGCGGGGGGGCGGATGAGCAGTTCTTC
TRBV5-6,TRBJ1-1,-,TRBD1,CASSLGGQIVNTEAFF,TGTGCCAGCAGCTTGGGGGGACAGATAGTGAACACTGAAGCTTTCTTT
TRBV5-8,TRBJ2-2,-,-,CASSRTVNPNTGELFF,TGTGCCAGCAGCCGTACAGTGAACCCGAACACCGGGGAGCTGTTTTTT
TRBV5-1,TRBJ1-1,few,-,CASRPGENTEAFF,TGCGCCAGCAGGCCGGGGGAGAACACTGAAGCTTTCTTT
TRBV9,TRBJ2-1,-,TRBD2,CASSGRTSGGYNEQFF,TGTGCCAGCAGCGGACGGACTAGCGGGGGGTACAATGAGCAGTTCTTC
TRBV19,TRBJ1-2,-,TRBD1,CAGGNRGSYGYTF,TGTGCCGGAGGAAACAGGGGCTCCTATGGCTACACCTTC
TRBV6-4,TRBJ2-2,-,-,CASPIDRNTGELFF,TGTGCCAGTCCCATAGACAGGAACACCGGGGAGCTGTTTTTT
TRBV7-9,TRBJ1-3,-,-,CASSLVSSGNTIYF,TGTGCCAGCAGCTTAGTCAGCTCTGGAAACACCATATATTTT
TRBV7-8,TRBJ2-5,-,TRBD2,CASSFFAGGTQETQYF,TGTGCCAGCAGCTTCTTCGCGGGGGGCACCCAAGAGACCCAGTACTTC
TRBV19,TRBJ2-1,-,TRBD1,CASSGGQGSYNEQFF,TGTGCCAGTAGTGGTGGACAGGGGTCCTACAATGAGCAGTTCTTC